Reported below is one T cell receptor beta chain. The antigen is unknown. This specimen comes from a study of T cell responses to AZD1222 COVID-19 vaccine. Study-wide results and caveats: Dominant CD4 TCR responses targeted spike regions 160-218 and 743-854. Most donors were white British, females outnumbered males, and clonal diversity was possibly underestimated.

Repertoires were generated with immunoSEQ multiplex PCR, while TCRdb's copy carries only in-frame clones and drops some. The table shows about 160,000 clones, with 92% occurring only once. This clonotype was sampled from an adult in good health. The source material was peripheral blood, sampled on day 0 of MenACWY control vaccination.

In DNA form, the CDR3 reads TGTGCCTGCCGTTGGGCTGCCAAAAACATTCAGTACTTC. Encoded protein: CACRWAAKNIQYF. The chain has TRBV25-1 and TRBJ2-4; D remains unclear. The germline CDR1 and CDR2 sequences are MGHDK and SYGVNS. The V end was cut by 11 bases, the J end by 1 base, with 12 bases between. This CDR3 region has 13 residues.